Following are 30 T cell receptor beta chains from one sample sequenced in a study of blood T cell repertoires in COVID-19. The protocol was immunoSEQ multiplex PCR, while the TCRdb copy is restricted to in-frame clones and leaves out a portion. The sample consists of more than 200,000 clones, approximately 90% of them appearing once. Sample: PBMCs or T cells enriched from blood (not recorded which). Every receptor here comes from a woman aged 25-40 years who had recovered from COVID-19.

The CDR3 DNA sequence: TGTGCCAGCAGACAAGGGACAGGGACTAACTATGGCTACACCTTC. Translation: CASRQGTGTNYGYTF. The rearrangement joins TRBV6-6 to TRBJ1-2, with 9 bases aligning to TRBD1. CDR1 and CDR2 (germline): MNHNY, SVGAGI (reference sequence). The CDR3 is 15 residues long. V was pared by 6 bases and J by 0 bases, with 5 bases of the junction left unmatched.

The rearrangement uses TRBV7-6 and TRBJ2-1; possibly TRBD1 for D (6 bases). Germline assignment: CDR1 SGHVS and CDR2 FNYEAQ. Trimming took off 1 base at V and 2 bases at J, with 12 bases between the two ends. The CDR3 is 16 amino acids. CDR3 in amino acids: CASSLGGQATYNEQFF. Here the CDR3 DNA reads TGTGCCAGCAGCTTAGGGGGGCAGGCCACCTACAATGAGCAGTTCTTC.

J is TRBJ1-2 and V is TRBV30, with D maybe TRBD1 (5 bases). Trimming removed 0 bases from V and 6 bases from J, with 8 bases in between. CDR3 size: 12 residues. The germline V gene encodes CDR1 GTSNPN and CDR2 SVGIG (reference sequence). The DNA of the CDR3 is TGTGCCTGGAGTGTACGGGGGGATGGCTACACCTTC. This translates into CAWSVRGDGYTF. Variable domain in full (rest from reference TRBV30 and TRBJ1-2): SQTIHQWPATLVQPVGSPLSLECTVEGTSNPNLYWYRQAAGRGLQLLFYSVGIGQISSEVPQNLSASRPQDRQFILSSKKLLLSDSGFYLCAWSVRGDGYTFGSGTRLTVV.

The chain carries TRBV4-1 and TRBJ1-1; D not resolved. V was pared by 2 bases and J by 1 base, with 5 bases between. Per the germline V gene, CDR1 is MGHRA and CDR2 is YSYEKL. This CDR3 is built from 13 residues. The CDR3 DNA is TGCGCCAGCAGCCAACTAAAGAACACTGAAGCTTTCTTT. Translating gives CASSQLKNTEAFF.

V gene TRBV19 combines with J gene TRBJ1-1; D unclear. Germline assignment: CDR1 LNHDA and CDR2 SQIVND (reference sequence). V lost 4 bases and J 3 bases, leaving 12 bases between the germline ends. The CDR3 covers 14 residues. CDR3 in amino acids: CASSNYGDYTEAFF. Here the CDR3 DNA reads TGTGCCAGTAGTAATTACGGGGATTACACTGAAGCTTTCTTT.

CDR3 in DNA: TGTGCCAGCAGCCAAGAGACACCGAACACTGAAGCTTTCTTT. This encodes CASSQETPNTEAFF. The rearrangement joins TRBV3-1 (or the pseudogene TRBV3-2) to TRBJ1-1; D is unclear. Trimming removed 0 bases from V and 1 base from J, with 6 bases in between. The length of the CDR3 is 14 residues. Germline V gene lookup returns CDR1 LGHDT and CDR2 YNNKEL (reference sequence).

V and J are TRBV5-1 and TRBJ1-2, with D possibly TRBD1 on 6 matching bases. Germline lookup yields CDR1 SGHRS and CDR2 YFSETQ. The V end lost 0 bases, the J end lost 0 bases, and 9 bases lay between the germline ends. The CDR3 is 15 amino acids. The CDR3 sequence: CASSLEPGANYGYTF. The CDR3 bases are TGCGCCAGCAGCTTGGAACCAGGGGCTAACTATGGCTACACCTTC.

The chain joins TRBV5-4 to TRBJ1-2; perhaps TRBD1 as D (6 bases). V dropped 5 bases and J dropped 4 bases, with 9 bases sitting between them. The CDR3 is 12 amino acids. Germline V gene sequence: CDR1 SGHNT, CDR2 YYREEE (reference sequence). The CDR3 coding sequence is TGTGCCAGCAGAACAGGGCCCTATGGCTACACCTTC. Protein sequence: CASRTGPYGYTF.

The chain is built from TRBV18 and TRBJ1-2; D possibly corresponds to TRBD1 (6 bases). V shed 3 bases and J shed 6 bases, with 17 bases lying between them. Germline V gene sequence: CDR1 KGHSH, CDR2 LQKENI. There are 15 residues in the CDR3. Here the CDR3 reads CASSPSTGSFDGYTF. Written as DNA, the CDR3 is TGTGCCAGCTCACCCAGCACAGGGTCCTTTGATGGCTACACCTTC.

The V gene is TRBV24-1, the J gene TRBJ1-5, with D uncertain. V was pared by 5 bases and J by 1 base, with 8 bases between. The CDR3 length is 14 residues. In germline, CDR1 is KGHDR, CDR2 SFDVKD. CDR3 amino acids: CATSGTYSNQPQHF. As DNA, the CDR3 is TGTGCCACCAGTGGTACATACAGCAATCAGCCCCAGCATTTT.

The V and J genes are TRBV30 and TRBJ1-1; D is ambiguous. Germline V gene lookup returns CDR1 GTSNPN and CDR2 SVGIG (reference sequence). This CDR3 is built from 11 residues. V lost 5 bases and J 5 bases, leaving 9 bases between the germline ends. This CDR3 reads CAWVPRTEAFF. The CDR3, as DNA: TGTGCCTGGGTCCCGAGAACTGAAGCTTTCTTT.

J is TRBJ1-1 and V is TRBV28; a possible D gene is TRBD1 (5 bases). CDR1 MDHEN and CDR2 SYDVKM come from the germline V gene. The germline V and J ends were trimmed by 7 bases and 0 bases, with 15 bases remaining between them. The CDR3 has 15 residues. The CDR3 nucleotides are TGTGCCAGCAACTCGGGAGGGGCGGTGAACACTGAAGCTTTCTTT. Translated: CASNSGGAVNTEAFF.

The V and J genes are TRBV18 and TRBJ1-6; D unresolved. The germline V gene has CDR1 KGHSH and CDR2 LQKENI. V lost 2 bases, J lost 7 bases, and 12 bases lay in between. CDR3 length equals 15 residues. The CDR3 region has the DNA TGTGCCAGCTCACCAAACAGCCCTGGGAATTCACCCCTCCACTTT. This codes for CASSPNSPGNSPLHF.

J is TRBJ2-1 and V is TRBV7-3; D is ambiguous. With 5 bases removed from V and 8 bases from J, the gap between germline ends came to 13 bases. The CDR3 is 13 residues long. CDR1 and CDR2 from the germline V gene are SGHTA and FQGTGA. CDR3 DNA: TGTGCCAGCAGCCGTGAGGTCTGGGATGAGCAGTTCTTC. It is translated as CASSREVWDEQFF.

This clone was picked up one time. This sequence joins TRBV4-3 and TRBJ1-4; D gene uncertain. The V end was cut by 3 bases, the J end by 4 bases, with 18 bases between. The V gene's germline CDR1 is LGHNA and CDR2 YSLEER. The CDR3 is 17 amino acids. CDR3 region: CASSHGRFGLFNEKLFF. CDR3 DNA sequence: TGCGCCAGCAGCCACGGGAGATTTGGGTTATTTAATGAAAAACTGTTTTTT.

This clone has more than one count but fewer than ten. This chain joins TRBV3-1 (or the pseudogene TRBV3-2) and TRBJ1-3; weak D call: TRBD1 (5 bases). The germline V gene encodes CDR1 LGHDT and CDR2 YNNKEL (reference sequence). This CDR3 is built from 14 residues. The V and J ends lost 0 bases and 9 bases respectively, with 12 bases between them. The CDR3 DNA reads TGTGCCAGCAGCCAAGATTTTAGGGGCCCCACCATATATTTT. This translates into CASSQDFRGPTIYF.

The V gene is TRBV4-1, the J gene TRBJ1-4; perhaps TRBD1 as D (6 bases). Trimming cost V 0 bases and J 5 bases, with 13 bases left between them. The CDR3 runs 16 residues. Germline CDR1 MGHRA, CDR2 YSYEKL. The CDR3 loop is CASSQDGGRVNEKLFF. CDR3 in DNA: TGCGCCAGCAGCCAAGATGGGGGCAGGGTCAATGAAAAACTGTTTTTT.

The CDR3 DNA reads as TGTGCCTGGAGCCAATCGGGACAGGTTGGCTACACCTTC. Translation: CAWSQSGQVGYTF. This chain links TRBV30 with TRBJ1-2; 8 nucleotides match TRBD1. CDR1 and CDR2 from the germline V gene are GTSNPN and SVGIG (reference sequence). The CDR3 totals 13 residues. With 3 bases clipped from V and 7 bases from J, the junction kept 7 bases outside the gene matches.

The chain has TRBV7-8 and TRBJ1-3; D gene ambiguous. This CDR3 spans 14 amino acids. Germline lookup yields CDR1 SGHVS and CDR2 FQNEAQ. The V end lost 5 bases, the J end lost 4 bases, and 12 bases lay between the germline ends. Here the CDR3 reads CASSRDGRGNTIYF. The CDR3 DNA is TGTGCCAGCAGCCGAGACGGGAGAGGAAACACCATATATTTT.

The chain uses TRBV18 and TRBJ2-1; TRBD1 agrees at 8 bases. The CDR3 sequence is 15 residues long. V lost 3 bases, J lost 3 bases, and 4 bases stayed unmatched. The germline V gene has CDR1 KGHSH and CDR2 LQKENI. The DNA for the CDR3 is TGTGCCAGCTCACCCCAAGGGACAGGCTACAATGAGCAGTTCTTC. It specifies CASSPQGTGYNEQFF.

The V gene is TRBV4-2, the J gene TRBJ2-1, with D perhaps TRBD2 (7 bases). The CDR3 runs 16 residues. Germline CDR1 reads LGHNA; CDR2 reads YNFKEQ. The V end was cut by 4 bases, the J end by 5 bases, with 18 bases between. The CDR3 loop reads CASSPLGGRGNNEQFF. The DNA of the CDR3 is TGTGCCAGCAGCCCCTTAGGGGGGAGGGGGAACAATGAGCAGTTCTTC.

The chain has TRBV14 and TRBJ1-2; 8 nucleotides match TRBD1. CDR3 size: 17 residues. Germline CDR1 reads SGHDN; CDR2 reads FVKESK. The trim removed 5 bases at V and 3 bases at J, leaving 14 bases unmatched. The CDR3 coding sequence is TGTGCCAGCAGCTCGTATCTACGGACAGGGTCAGACTATGGCTACACCTTC. Translated, it gives CASSSYLRTGSDYGYTF.

The chain combines TRBV2 with TRBJ1-5; 9 bases agree with TRBD1. V shed 7 bases, J shed 2 bases, and the junction held 6 bases outside the gene matches. The CDR3 is made up of 15 amino acids. CDR1 and CDR2 from the germline V gene are SNHLY and FYNNEI. Written as DNA, the CDR3 is TGTGCCAGCAAGGGGTGGACAGGGGGCAATCAGCCCCAGCATTTT. Translating gives CASKGWTGGNQPQHF.

The J gene is TRBJ2-5, the V gene TRBV27, with 7 bases aligning to TRBD2. CDR1 and CDR2 from the germline V gene are MNHEY and SMNVEV (reference sequence). CDR3 length equals 15 residues. The V gene end was trimmed by 3 bases and the J gene end by 4 bases; junction bases not matched to a gene: 8. The CDR3 DNA is TGTGCCAGCAGTTTTCGAGGGAGGGCCGTAGAGACCCAGTACTTC. Its translation: CASSFRGRAVETQYF.

The DNA of the CDR3 is TGTGCCAGCAGCCAAGATCCGGGGGGCGGTGGGTTCGAGGTCTCTGGAAACACCATATATTTT. It yields the protein CASSQDPGGGGFEVSGNTIYF. V gene TRBV4-2 combines with J gene TRBJ1-3, with D perhaps matching TRBD1 (6 bases). CDR1 is LGHNA and CDR2 is YNFKEQ in the germline V gene. The CDR3 consists of 21 residues. Trimming removed 0 bases at V and 0 bases at J, with 24 bases between.

A few counts support this clone. The V and J genes are TRBV9 and TRBJ1-1; D is undetermined. V shed 2 bases and J shed 7 bases, with 15 bases lying between them. This CDR3 has 14 residues. CDR1 SGDLS and CDR2 YYNGEE come from the germline V gene. The chain's CDR3 is CASSVVIRGGEAFF. CDR3 in DNA: TGTGCCAGCAGCGTGGTCATTCGAGGTGGTGAAGCTTTCTTT.

This chain connects TRBV19 to TRBJ1-5; a possible D gene is TRBD1 (5 bases). Germline-derived CDR1 and CDR2 are LNHDA and SQIVND (reference sequence). The CDR3 contains 14 residues. V was clipped by 2 bases and J by 5 bases, with 10 bases between them. The CDR3: CASSIRQPYQPQHF. The CDR3 DNA is TGTGCCAGTAGTATACGACAGCCCTATCAGCCCCAGCATTTT.

The gene calls are TRBV28 and TRBJ1-5; 7 bases are a match to TRBD1. Germline assignment: CDR1 MDHEN and CDR2 SYDVKM. The CDR3 runs 15 residues. With 6 bases clipped from V and 2 bases from J, the junction kept 7 bases outside the gene matches. This CDR3 is CASSDLDRGNQPQHF. DNA of the CDR3: TGTGCCAGCAGCGACCTCGACAGGGGCAATCAGCCCCAGCATTTT.

The chain recombines TRBV5-8 with TRBJ2-7, with TRBD2 as a possible D gene (6 bases). Trimming pared 2 bases from V and 2 bases from J, leaving 8 bases between. The CDR3 runs to 13 residues. The germline gives CDR1 SGHTS, CDR2 YDEGEE. CDR3 nucleotides: TGTGCCAGCAGCTTTGGGGAGGCCTACGAGCAGTACTTC. It specifies CASSFGEAYEQYF.

The chain has TRBV9 and TRBJ2-1; a possible D gene is TRBD2 (5 bases). CDR1 and CDR2 (germline): SGDLS, YYNGEE. The ends were cut back, 4 bases at V and 2 bases at J, with 10 bases in the middle. CDR3 length: 14 residues. Written as DNA, the CDR3 is TGTGCCAGCAGCCTAAGCGGTGCCTACAATGAGCAGTTCTTC. It specifies CASSLSGAYNEQFF.